This TCR beta chain was sequenced in a study of PD-1 blockade in classical Hodgkin lymphoma. Whole-study results and caveats: By C4D1, CD4+ diversity increased significantly, especially in complete responders. Baseline TCR diversity was reportedly lower in newly diagnosed patients than healthy donors.

This CDR3 comprises 16 residues. The ends lost 4 bases at V and 0 bases at J; junction bases unmatched: 5. Looked up from germline, CDR1 is WSHSY and CDR2 is SAAADI. Profiling relied on immunoSEQ multiplex PCR, and the TCRdb table lists in-frame clones only, not all of them. Of about 18,000 clones in the sample, about 80% were seen once. Points on this clone: What it recognizes is unknown.

Time point meaning: cycle 4 day 1 (C4D1), after 5 to 7 weeks of nivolumab. Each patient experienced a relapse that followed autologous stem cell transplantation, and brentuximab vedotin exposure varied. This sequence was found in a human donor with classical Hodgkin lymphoma. The specimen was peripheral blood mononuclear cells (PBMCs), collected before the fourth cycle of nivolumab. The chain uses TRBV10-2 and TRBJ1-4; 7 bases match TRBD1. CDR3 coding DNA: TGCGCCAGCAGTGTACAGGGGACGTCAACTAATGAAAAACTGTTTTTT. This codes for CASSVQGTSTNEKLFF.